This TCR beta chain appears in the sequencing data of a study of naive CD8 T cells in extremely preterm neonates. Study conclusions and caveats: iChao1 richness was lowest in preterm neonates, significantly versus all ages. Term neonates around 0.4%, young children 0.03%, adults 0.01%; preterm neonates shared about 2.9%.

Losses at the gene ends were 4 bases for V and 1 base for J; bases not matched to a gene: 6. CDR3 length: 15 amino acids. The germline V gene has CDR1 GTSNPN and CDR2 SVGIG (reference sequence). Cord blood came from elective full-term cesareans at 37-41 weeks without labor or membrane rupture. Pregnancies with fetal demise, active maternal HSV infection or known maternal HIV were excluded. Sorting kept Annexin V-negative CD3+CD8+CD45RA+CCR7+ naive T cells. Assay used: immunoSEQ multiplex PCR; TCRdb lists only in-frame clones, some missing. The sample lists approximately 7,700 clones, 95% to 98% occurring once. With respect to this clone: What it binds is not known.

Sequences were obtained from naive CD8+ T cells from cord blood. The chain couples TRBV30 to TRBJ1-2, with 10 bases that match TRBD1. The TCR sequence derives from a newborn in good health. The chain's CDR3 is CAWMPGTGVNYGYTF. The CDR3 DNA reads TGTGCCTGGATGCCCGGGACAGGGGTTAACTATGGCTACACCTTC.